This TCR beta chain was identified during a study of post-analysis software for immune sequencing data. The overall study: The cohort encompassed relapsing-remitting, secondary progressive and progressive-relapsing multiple sclerosis disease courses.

On this clonotype itself: Its antigen is still unknown.

This CDR3 has 19 amino acids. CDR1 SQVTM and CDR2 ANQGSEA come from the germline V gene. V trimming: 1 base; J trimming: 0 bases; junction bases outside the gene matches: 15. Study results and caveats: Comparison with controls showed significantly lower normalized Chao1 diversity in multiple sclerosis patients. Five or six TRBV segments appeared more often in patients than in controls, and TRBV5-6, TRBV5-1 and TRBV20-1 were among these.

The library was made from cDNA and included unique molecular identifiers. Each CDR3 protein gets one entry after TCRdb re-called the PCR reads with MiXCR. The sample yields about 680,000 distinct CDR3 sequences, 55% to 60% seen once. The genes are TRBV29-1 and TRBJ2-3; 8 bases line up with TRBD2. Sequencing was done on a sample of blood. The receptor comes from a girl aged 2-9 years with multiple sclerosis. In nucleotides, the CDR3 is TGCAGCGTTGAAGTGACCTTACAGCGAGCGGGGGACAGCACAGATACGCAGTATTTT. Its protein is CSVEVTLQRAGDSTDTQYF.